This entry describes one T cell receptor beta chain. The data belong to a study of blood T cell repertoires in COVID-19. Looked up from germline, CDR1 is SEHNR and CDR2 is FQNEAQ (reference sequence). The V gene lost 5 bases and the J gene lost 6 bases, with 16 bases spanning the gap. This CDR3 has 15 amino acids. In the original processing: Amplification from reference gene primers served as the basis for estimated nucleated cell counts. Profiled with immunoSEQ multiplex PCR; TCRdb holds only in-frame clones, not every one. D and trimming come from the DNA, and the V and J calls and clone size come from that table. The table includes 150,000 to 200,000 clones, roughly 91% detected once.

The receptor's source is a woman in her forties or fifties with acute or convalescent COVID-19. The J gene is TRBJ2-2, the V gene TRBV7-9, with D maybe TRBD2 (5 bases). Sequenced sample: peripheral blood. The CDR3 region is CASSGPNGKPGELFF. The CDR3 DNA sequence: TGTGCCAGCAGCGGCCCCAACGGGAAGCCCGGGGAGCTGTTTTTT.